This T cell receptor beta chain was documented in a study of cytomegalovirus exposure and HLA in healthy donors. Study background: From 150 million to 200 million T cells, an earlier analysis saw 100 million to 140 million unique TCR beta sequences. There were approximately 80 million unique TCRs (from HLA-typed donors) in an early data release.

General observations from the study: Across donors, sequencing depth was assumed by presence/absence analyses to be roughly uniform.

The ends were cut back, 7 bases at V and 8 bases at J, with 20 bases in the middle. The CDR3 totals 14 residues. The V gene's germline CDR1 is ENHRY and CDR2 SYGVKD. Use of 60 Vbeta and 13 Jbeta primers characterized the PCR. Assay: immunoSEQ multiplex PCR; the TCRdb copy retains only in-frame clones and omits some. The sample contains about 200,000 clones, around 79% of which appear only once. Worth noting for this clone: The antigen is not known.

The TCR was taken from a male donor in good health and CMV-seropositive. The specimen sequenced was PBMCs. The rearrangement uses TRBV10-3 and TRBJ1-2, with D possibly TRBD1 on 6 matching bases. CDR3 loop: CAITKTDTGSGYTF. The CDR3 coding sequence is TGTGCCATCACCAAGACCGATACAGGGAGCGGCTACACCTTC.